Listed below are T cell receptor beta chains from one sample, sequenced in a study of blood T cell repertoires in COVID-19. Sequencing was performed with immunoSEQ multiplex PCR; in TCRdb, only in-frame clones are kept and a portion is missing. The data contain around 70,000 clones, roughly 92% of them singletons. The material sequenced was peripheral blood. The receptors shown here come from a man aged 50 to 60 with COVID-19, enrolled during active disease. CDR3s include the opening cysteine and the closing phenylalanine or tryptophan. A D gene is named only where the DNA matches it firmly. Clone size is shown for a subset of rows, as once, few, many or a class of expanded clone.

V gene: TRBV27
clone size: .
D gene: .
J gene: TRBJ2-7
CDR3 protein: CASSGGGYEQYF
CDR3 DNA: TGTGCCAGCTCCGGGGGTGGCTACGAGCAGTACTTC

V gene: TRBV5-6
clone size: few
D gene: .
J gene: TRBJ2-5
CDR3 protein: CASSLWGDRETQYF
CDR3 DNA: TGTGCCAGCAGCTTATGGGGAGATCGGGAGACCCAGTACTTC

V gene: TRBV6-4
clone size: .
D gene: TRBD1
J gene: TRBJ2-2
CDR3 protein: CASSRTGTTGELFF
CDR3 DNA: TGTGCCAGCAGTAGGACAGGGACCACCGGGGAGCTGTTTTTT

V gene: TRBV6-2/TRBV6-3
clone size: .
D gene: .
J gene: TRBJ2-1
CDR3 protein: CASSYPGEQFF
CDR3 DNA: TGTGCCAGCAGTTATCCCGGTGAGCAGTTCTTC

V gene: TRBV21-1
clone size: .
D gene: .
J gene: TRBJ2-5
CDR3 protein: CASSKGDEAGVEVEETQYF
CDR3 DNA: TGTGCCAGCAGCAAAGGAGATGAAGCGGGAGTCGAGGTGGAAGAGACCCAGTACTTC

V gene: TRBV19
clone size: few
D gene: .
J gene: TRBJ2-1
CDR3 protein: CASRAGTEQFF
CDR3 DNA: TGTGCCAGTAGAGCCGGGACAGAGCAGTTCTTC

V gene: TRBV30
clone size: .
D gene: .
J gene: TRBJ1-4
CDR3 protein: CAWSNVRVTNEKLFF
CDR3 DNA: TGTGCCTGGAGTAACGTCAGGGTAACTAATGAAAAACTGTTTTTT

V gene: TRBV6-5
clone size: .
D gene: TRBD1
J gene: TRBJ2-6
CDR3 protein: CASSNGQAGANVLTF
CDR3 DNA: TGTGCCAGCAGTAACGGACAGGCTGGGGCCAACGTCCTGACTTTC

V gene: TRBV7-2
clone size: .
D gene: TRBD1
J gene: TRBJ2-7
CDR3 protein: CASSLLGTGGIYEQYF
CDR3 DNA: TGTGCCAGCAGCCTACTAGGGACAGGGGGGATCTACGAGCAGTACTTC

V gene: TRBV5-1
clone size: few
D gene: TRBD2
J gene: TRBJ2-3
CDR3 protein: CASSLSGKSTDTQYF
CDR3 DNA: TGCGCCAGCAGCTTGAGCGGGAAGAGCACAGATACGCAGTATTTT

V gene: TRBV19
clone size: .
D gene: .
J gene: TRBJ2-6
CDR3 protein: CASSTGAKLSGANVLTF
CDR3 DNA: TGTGCCAGTAGTACTGGGGCCAAGCTGTCTGGGGCCAACGTCCTGACTTTC

V gene: TRBV4-3
clone size: .
D gene: TRBD2
J gene: TRBJ2-3
CDR3 protein: CASSQGPRTSGSSDTQYF
CDR3 DNA: TGCGCCAGCAGCCAAGGTCCCCGGACTAGCGGGAGTTCAGATACGCAGTATTTT

V gene: TRBV9
clone size: .
D gene: TRBD1
J gene: TRBJ1-6
CDR3 protein: CASSPGQGKNSPLHF
CDR3 DNA: TGTGCCAGCAGCCCGGGACAGGGAAAGAATTCACCCCTCCACTTT

V gene: TRBV12-3/TRBV12-4
clone size: once
D gene: TRBD2
J gene: TRBJ2-1
CDR3 protein: CASRGLAGTEQFF
CDR3 DNA: TGTGCCAGCCGAGGACTAGCGGGAACTGAGCAGTTCTTC

V gene: TRBV19
clone size: .
D gene: TRBD1
J gene: TRBJ1-1
CDR3 protein: CASSAAGGNTEAFF
CDR3 DNA: TGTGCCAGTAGTGCGGCAGGGGGGAACACTGAAGCTTTCTTT

V gene: TRBV6-5
clone size: .
D gene: .
J gene: TRBJ1-3
CDR3 protein: CASSGRGAQGNTIYF
CDR3 DNA: TGTGCCAGCTCAGGACGGGGGGCGCAGGGAAACACCATATATTTT

V gene: TRBV7-9
clone size: .
D gene: .
J gene: TRBJ2-3
CDR3 protein: CASSLDGSPTDTQYF
CDR3 DNA: TGTGCCAGCAGCTTAGACGGGAGTCCCACAGATACGCAGTATTTT

V gene: TRBV19
clone size: .
D gene: TRBD1
J gene: TRBJ2-6
CDR3 protein: CASRPDRGLPGANVLTF
CDR3 DNA: TGTGCCAGCCGGCCGGACAGGGGGCTCCCTGGGGCCAACGTCCTGACTTTC

V gene: TRBV19
clone size: .
D gene: .
J gene: TRBJ2-5
CDR3 protein: CASRETAISVETQYF
CDR3 DNA: TGTGCCAGTAGGGAGACAGCCATCTCCGTGGAGACCCAGTACTTC

V gene: TRBV5-1
clone size: .
D gene: .
J gene: TRBJ2-5
CDR3 protein: CASSPGGVQETQYF
CDR3 DNA: TGCGCCAGCAGCCCTGGCGGCGTTCAAGAGACCCAGTACTTC

V gene: TRBV5-5
clone size: .
D gene: TRBD2
J gene: TRBJ2-5
CDR3 protein: CASSTGLAGAQETQYF
CDR3 DNA: TGTGCCAGCAGCACGGGACTAGCGGGAGCCCAAGAGACCCAGTACTTC

V gene: TRBV29-1
clone size: once
D gene: .
J gene: TRBJ2-1
CDR3 protein: CSGQTDYNEQFF
CDR3 DNA: TGCAGCGGCCAGACAGATTACAATGAGCAGTTCTTC

V gene: TRBV7-2
clone size: .
D gene: TRBD1
J gene: TRBJ2-1
CDR3 protein: CASSSPPGQGTPYNEQFF
CDR3 DNA: TGTGCCAGCAGTTCCCCCCCCGGACAGGGGACGCCATACAATGAGCAGTTCTTC

V gene: TRBV29-1
clone size: .
D gene: TRBD2
J gene: TRBJ2-1
CDR3 protein: CSVVTSAGEQFF
CDR3 DNA: TGCAGCGTTGTGACTAGCGCTGGGGAGCAGTTCTTC

V gene: TRBV10-2
clone size: .
D gene: TRBD1
J gene: TRBJ2-2
CDR3 protein: CASSERTGGITGELFF
CDR3 DNA: TGCGCCAGCAGTGAGCGTACAGGGGGAATCACCGGGGAGCTGTTTTTT